This T cell receptor beta chain comes out of a study of control samples from healthy donors and cancer patients. V lost 0 bases, J lost 6 bases, and 15 bases lay in between. This CDR3 has 15 amino acids. Germline CDR1 is SGHNT and CDR2 is YYREEE (reference sequence). Libraries were prepared by immunoSEQ multiplex PCR; TCRdb keeps only in-frame clonotypes and omits some of them. Of about 57,000 clones listed, under 95% are singletons. The TCR sequence derives from a man in his thirties or forties with colorectal cancer. The chain joins TRBV5-4 to TRBJ1-2; D unclear. The sample consisted of PBMCs. The CDR3 protein is CASSLEGFRPDGYTF. For the CDR3, the DNA is TGTGCCAGCAGCTTGGAGGGATTCAGGCCCGATGGCTACACCTTC.